This TCR beta chain appears in the sequencing data of a study of T cell changes during pregnancy in multiple sclerosis. Method: immunoSEQ multiplex PCR; TCRdb's copy keeps in-frame clones and lacks some. The repertoire holds about 120,000 clones, with 85% to 95% as singletons. The length of the CDR3 is 13 residues. CDR1 is SEHNR and CDR2 is FQNEAQ in the germline V gene (reference sequence). V dropped 4 bases and J dropped 6 bases, with 12 bases sitting between them. The sample in question was peripheral blood, obtained before pregnancy. The clonotype originates from a female donor with multiple sclerosis, enrolled in a pregnancy study. V gene TRBV7-9 combines with J gene TRBJ1-1; D is perhaps TRBD1 (6 bases). The CDR3 DNA follows: TGTGCCAGCAGCTCCCGGGGGGCCGCTGAAGCTTTCTTT. Residues: CASSSRGAAEAFF.